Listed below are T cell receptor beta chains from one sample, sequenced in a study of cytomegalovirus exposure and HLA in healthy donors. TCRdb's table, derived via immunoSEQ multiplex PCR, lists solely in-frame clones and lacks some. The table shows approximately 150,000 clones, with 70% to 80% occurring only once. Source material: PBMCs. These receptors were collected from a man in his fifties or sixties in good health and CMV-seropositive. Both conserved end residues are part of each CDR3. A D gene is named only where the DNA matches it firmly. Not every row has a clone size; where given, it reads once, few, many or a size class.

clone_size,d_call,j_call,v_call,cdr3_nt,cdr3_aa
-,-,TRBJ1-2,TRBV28,TGTGCCAGCAGTTGGCAGGGCTACGGCTACACCTTC,CASSWQGYGYTF
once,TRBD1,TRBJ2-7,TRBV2,TGTGCCAGCAGATACACAGGGGGCGTCGAGCAGTACTTC,CASRYTGGVEQYF
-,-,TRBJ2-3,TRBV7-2,TGTGCCAGCAGCTTAGGTCTGGGCCCCACAGATACGCAGTATTTT,CASSLGLGPTDTQYF
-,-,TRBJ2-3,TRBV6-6,TGTGCCAGCAGCACGACAGGAAGGGATACGCAGTATTTT,CASSTTGRDTQYF
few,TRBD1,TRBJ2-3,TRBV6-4,TGTGCCAGCAGTGGACAGGGAGAAGATACGCAGTATTTT,CASSGQGEDTQYF
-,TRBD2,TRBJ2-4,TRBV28,TGTGCCAGCACTCTGCGGGGGGCGTCTGGAAACATTCAGTACTTC,CASTLRGASGNIQYF
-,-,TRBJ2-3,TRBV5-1,TGCGCCAGCAGCTTGGCACAGGCCACAGATACGCAGTATTTT,CASSLAQATDTQYF
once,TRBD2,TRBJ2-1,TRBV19,TGTGCCAGTAGTACCCGTCAAGCGGGAGATTACTACAATGAGCAGTTCTTC,CASSTRQAGDYYNEQFF
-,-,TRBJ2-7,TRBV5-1,TGCGCCAGCAGCTTCGAAGGAGGGCAGTCCTACGAGCAGTACTTC,CASSFEGGQSYEQYF
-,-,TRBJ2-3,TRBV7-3,TGTGCCAGCAGCTTACGCGCAGATACGCAGTATTTT,CASSLRADTQYF
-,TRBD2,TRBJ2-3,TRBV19,TGTGCCAGTAGCCCGGTGGGCGGGAGGGCAGATACGCAGTATTTT,CASSPVGGRADTQYF
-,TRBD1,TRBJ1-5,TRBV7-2,TGTGCCAGCAGCTCCCGTCCCGGGACAGGGTTTAGCAATCAGCCCCAGCATTTT,CASSSRPGTGFSNQPQHF
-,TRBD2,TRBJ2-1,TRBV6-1,TGTGCCAGCAGTGAATACCGACGACTAGCGGCAGGAGGTAGGAATGAGCAGTTCTTC,CASSEYRRLAAGGRNEQFF
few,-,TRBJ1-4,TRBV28,TGTGCCAGCTCCGGAGGTGGAGAAAAACTGTTTTTT,CASSGGGEKLFF
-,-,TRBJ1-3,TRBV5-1,TGCGCCAGCAGCCCACAGGGTTCTGGAAACACCATATATTTT,CASSPQGSGNTIYF
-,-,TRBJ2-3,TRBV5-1,TGCGCCAGCAGCTTGTGGGAGACCGCAGATACGCAGTATTTT,CASSLWETADTQYF